The 30 T cell receptor beta chains given below trace back to one sample, sequenced in a study of OX40 agonist ivuxolimab in advanced cancers. Profiling relied on immunoSEQ multiplex PCR, and the TCRdb table lists in-frame clones only, not all of them. The data hold 40,000 to 55,000 clones, with about 93% observed a single time. This sample comprised CD4+ or CD8+ T cells sorted from blood, obtained in a trial of the OX40 agonist ivuxolimab. Every receptor here comes from an adult with an advanced solid tumor such as melanoma, head and neck, liver or kidney cancer.

V and J are TRBV9 and TRBJ2-1, with D possibly matching TRBD2 (5 bases). CDR1 is SGDLS, CDR2 YYNGEE, per germline. With 0 bases removed from V and 2 bases from J, the gap between germline ends came to 9 bases. The CDR3 has 15 residues. CDR3 in DNA: TGTGCCAGCAGCGTAGCGAGCGGAACCTACAATGAGCAGTTCTTC. It translates to CASSVASGTYNEQFF.

The chain couples TRBV7-9 to TRBJ2-7; 10 bases agree with TRBD2. CDR1 and CDR2 from the germline V gene are SEHNR and FQNEAQ (reference sequence). V dropped 4 bases and J dropped 5; count of bases not matched to a gene: 11. This CDR3 is 16 amino acids long. CDR3 DNA: TGTGCCAGCAGCTCGATTAGCGGGAGGTCTCACCACGAGCAGTACTTC. This translates into CASSSISGRSHHEQYF.

This chain links TRBV5-4 with TRBJ2-3; weak D call: TRBD2 (6 bases). Between the trimmed V and J ends, which lost 2 bases and 0 bases, there was a span of 13 bases. The length of the CDR3 is 16 residues. Germline CDR1 is SGHNT and CDR2 is YYREEE (reference sequence). The chain's CDR3 is CASSFKSLASTDTQYF. The CDR3 bases are TGTGCCAGCAGCTTTAAGTCACTAGCTAGCACAGATACGCAGTATTTT.

CDR3 bases: TGTGCCAGCAGACTCTCCTTGAACACTGAAGCTTTCTTT. This translates into CASRLSLNTEAFF. The chain uses TRBV28 and TRBJ1-1; D uncertain. Germline V CDR1 and CDR2: MDHEN, SYDVKM. The V end was cut by 6 bases, the J end by 0 bases, with 8 bases between. This CDR3 comprises 13 residues.

V is TRBV4-3 and J is TRBJ2-7, with 13 bases lining up with TRBD2. The CDR3 has 15 residues. With 2 bases clipped from V and 3 bases from J, the junction kept 1 base outside the gene matches. In germline, CDR1 is LGHNA, CDR2 YSLEER. CDR3 nucleotide sequence: TGCGCCAGCAGCCAATGGACTAGCGGGAGCTACGAGCAGTACTTC. This translates into CASSQWTSGSYEQYF.

This clone was seen just once. This sequence joins TRBV13 and TRBJ1-2; D possibly corresponds to TRBD1 (5 bases). From germline, CDR1 is PRHDT and CDR2 FYEKMQ (reference sequence). V lost 5 bases and J 6 bases, leaving 13 bases between the germline ends. This CDR3 region has 13 residues. The CDR3 reads CASSPAQGDGYTF. CDR3 in DNA: TGTGCCAGCAGCCCGGCCCAGGGCGATGGCTACACCTTC. Full variable domain (remainder filled in from reference TRBV13 and TRBJ1-2): AAGVIQSPRHLIKEKRETATLKCYPIPRHDTVYWYQQGPGQDPQFLISFYEKMQSDKGSIPDRFSAQQFSDYHSELNMSSLELGDSALYFCASSPAQGDGYTFGSGTRLTVV.

The gene calls are TRBV25-1 and TRBJ2-1; D might be TRBD2 (6 bases). Germline V lookup: CDR1 MGHDK, CDR2 SYGVNS. The CDR3 has 14 residues. V shed 8 bases and J shed 12 bases, with 23 bases lying between them. CDR3 sequence: CASGRDGGEFGQFF. The CDR3 DNA sequence: TGTGCCAGCGGCCGGGACGGGGGTGAGTTCGGGCAGTTCTTC.

The chain combines TRBV7-8 with TRBJ1-4; D not certain. CDR3 size: 16 residues. V lost 5 bases and J 0 bases, leaving 13 bases between the germline ends. Looked up from germline, CDR1 is SGHVS and CDR2 is FQNEAQ. The CDR3 bases are TGTGCCAGCAGCCCATCAGCGGCGACAACTAATGAAAAACTGTTTTTT. Translation: CASSPSAATTNEKLFF.

The chain employs TRBV5-1 and TRBJ2-1; the match to TRBD2 covers 7 bases. The CDR3 has 18 amino acids. The germline CDR1 and CDR2 sequences are SGHRS and YFSETQ. V was pared by 0 bases and J by 0 bases, with 9 bases of the junction left unmatched. DNA of the CDR3: TGCGCCAGCAGCTTGGTGTTGTTAGCGGGTTACTCCTACAATGAGCAGTTCTTC. Encoded protein: CASSLVLLAGYSYNEQFF.

This clone was seen just once. V and J are TRBV10-3 and TRBJ2-3; the match to TRBD2 covers 11 bases. With V trimmed by 6 bases and J by 1 base, 6 bases remained unmatched. From germline, CDR1 is ENHRY and CDR2 SYGVKD. CDR3 length: 16 residues. This CDR3 is CAIRPIAGGGTDTQYF. The CDR3 bases are TGTGCCATCAGACCCATAGCGGGAGGGGGCACAGATACGCAGTATTTT.

V usage is TRBV27 and J usage is TRBJ2-1; D might be TRBD2 (6 bases). With 5 bases removed from V and 2 bases from J, the gap between germline ends came to 10 bases. In germline, CDR1 is MNHEY, CDR2 SMNVEV (reference sequence). This CDR3 contains 14 residues. The CDR3 DNA reads as TGTGCCAGCAGTCCGACGGGAGCCTACAATGAGCAGTTCTTC. It encodes CASSPTGAYNEQFF.

This chain joins TRBV9 and TRBJ2-2, with 7 bases matching TRBD2. CDR3 length: 16 amino acids. Per the germline V gene, CDR1 is SGDLS and CDR2 is YYNGEE. With 7 bases clipped from V and 0 bases from J, the junction kept 9 bases outside the gene matches. CDR3 bases: TGTGCCAGCGGAGTAGCCCTAGCGGCGAACACCGGGGAGCTGTTTTTT. Its protein product is CASGVALAANTGELFF.

This clone was found once. The gene calls are TRBV4-1 and TRBJ1-2; D remains unclear. Trimming took 4 bases from V and 6 from J, leaving 15 bases between them. CDR1 MGHRA and CDR2 YSYEKL come from the germline V gene. The length of the CDR3 is 14 residues. The CDR3 nucleotides are TGCGCCAGCAGCCTCCGAATCACCCCTCATGGCTACACCTTC. It yields the protein CASSLRITPHGYTF.

The V gene is TRBV9, the J gene TRBJ2-1; D may be TRBD1 or TRBD2 (5 bases each). This CDR3 has 14 residues. Germline CDR1 reads SGDLS; CDR2 reads YYNGEE. The germline V and J ends were trimmed by 4 bases and 7 bases, with 15 bases remaining between them. CDR3: CASSPSWGGNEQFF. The CDR3 DNA follows: TGTGCCAGCAGCCCCTCGTGGGGCGGGAATGAGCAGTTCTTC.

This chain links TRBV4-3 with TRBJ2-7; a weak D match, TRBD2 (6 bases). CDR1 is LGHNA, CDR2 YSLEER, per germline. V gave up 0 bases and J gave up 3 bases, with 9 bases separating them. CDR3 length: 14 amino acids. The CDR3 protein is CASSQDSGVYEQYF. The CDR3 DNA reads as TGCGCCAGCAGCCAAGATTCGGGGGTCTACGAGCAGTACTTC.

The rearrangement uses TRBV4-3 and TRBJ1-1, with D possibly TRBD1 on 5 matching bases. Germline lookup yields CDR1 LGHNA and CDR2 YSLEER. The CDR3 has 16 amino acids. Trimming took off 0 bases at V and 5 bases at J, with 16 bases between the two ends. This chain's CDR3 is CASSQDLWGRETEAFF. CDR3 bases: TGCGCCAGCAGCCAAGATCTCTGGGGGAGAGAGACTGAAGCTTTCTTT.

The V call is TRBV9, the J call TRBJ2-2; D is perhaps TRBD2 (6 bases). Trimming took 3 bases from V and 4 from J, leaving 22 bases between them. Per the germline V gene, CDR1 is SGDLS and CDR2 is YYNGEE. CDR3 length: 18 residues. This chain's CDR3 is CASSGSLTTTRPTGELFF. Written as DNA, the CDR3 is TGTGCCAGCAGCGGGTCCCTAACTACGACTAGACCCACCGGGGAGCTGTTTTTT.

This clone has a handful of counts. The genes are TRBV28 and TRBJ1-3; 9 bases match TRBD1. Germline V CDR1 and CDR2: MDHEN, SYDVKM. V shed 9 bases and J 4 bases; nucleotides not matched to a gene: 10. CDR3 length equals 15 residues. The CDR3 spells CASTGQGIFGNTIYF. Here the CDR3 DNA reads TGTGCCAGTACAGGACAGGGGATTTTCGGAAACACCATATATTTT.

This clone was observed once. V usage is TRBV6-5 and J usage is TRBJ2-2; D might be TRBD2 (5 bases). This CDR3 contains 15 residues. The V end lost 2 bases, the J end lost 7 bases, and 14 bases lay between the germline ends. Germline V gene lookup returns CDR1 MNHEY and CDR2 SVGAGI. CDR3 nucleotides: TGTGCCAGCAGTTACCCCACGGGATCAGGCGGGGAGCTGTTTTTT. Translating it yields CASSYPTGSGGELFF.

This chain uses TRBV6-6 with TRBJ1-4; maybe TRBD1 (5 bases). V was pared by 2 bases and J by 8 bases, with 15 bases between. CDR1 and CDR2 (germline): MNHNY, SVGAGI (reference sequence). This CDR3 has 15 amino acids. CDR3 DNA: TGTGCCAGCAGTTACCCCAGGGAACTCGGAGAAAAACTGTTTTTT. Its translation: CASSYPRELGEKLFF.

The chain carries TRBV19 and TRBJ1-2, with unresolved D. With 3 bases removed from V and 7 bases from J, the gap between germline ends came to 9 bases. Germline CDR1 LNHDA, CDR2 SQIVND (reference sequence). CDR3 length equals 12 residues. The DNA of the CDR3 is TGTGCCAGTAGTATTGGTCTTGGTGGCTACACCTTC. Translation gives CASSIGLGGYTF.

This rearrangement joins TRBV7-9 to TRBJ2-5, with D unclear. The V and J ends lost 10 bases and 0 bases respectively, with 12 bases between them. This CDR3 comprises 13 residues. The germline V gene has CDR1 SEHNR and CDR2 FQNEAQ (reference sequence). The chain's CDR3 is CATTGRNQETQYF. CDR3 DNA: TGTGCCACAACCGGACGGAACCAAGAGACCCAGTACTTC.

V usage is TRBV4-1 and J usage is TRBJ2-5, with a possible D match to TRBD2 (5 bases). Germline V lookup: CDR1 MGHRA, CDR2 YSYEKL. V was clipped by 5 bases and J by 5 bases, with 12 bases between them. CDR3 length: 13 amino acids. CDR3 sequence (DNA): TGCGCCAGCAGCTTTTTGTCGGGGGAGACCCAGTACTTC. It translates to CASSFLSGETQYF.

The chain couples TRBV6-5 to TRBJ2-1, with TRBD1 identical over 7 bases. The CDR3 runs 13 residues. CDR1 is MNHEY and CDR2 is SVGAGI in the germline V gene. V was pared by 6 bases and J by 6 bases, with 5 bases of the junction left unmatched. The CDR3 nucleotides read TGTGCCAGCAGATCACGGGACAGCAATGAGCAGTTCTTC. Protein: CASRSRDSNEQFF.

The chain uses TRBV7-2 and TRBJ2-3, with D uncertain. This CDR3 comprises 13 residues. The V gene's germline CDR1 is SGHTA and CDR2 FQGNSA. V was clipped by 4 bases and J by 1 base, with 6 bases between them. CDR3 protein: CASSYRGTDTQYF. CDR3 DNA: TGTGCCAGCAGCTACCGGGGCACAGATACGCAGTATTTT.

The chain has TRBV9 and TRBJ2-3, with 10 nucleotides matching TRBD2. The CDR3 loop spans 17 amino acids. Per the germline V gene, CDR1 is SGDLS and CDR2 is YYNGEE. V gave up 4 bases and J gave up 6 bases; unmatched junction bases: 14. CDR3 sequence: CASSFHAPSGSGDTQYF. The CDR3 bases are TGTGCCAGCAGCTTCCACGCTCCTAGCGGGAGTGGGGATACGCAGTATTTT.

The chain employs TRBV30 and TRBJ1-1, with 8 bases lining up with TRBD1. Germline values: CDR1 GTSNPN, CDR2 SVGIG (reference sequence). The CDR3 extends over 19 amino acids. The V gene end was trimmed by 3 bases and the J gene end by 1 base; junction bases not matched to a gene: 19. DNA of the CDR3: TGTGCCTGGAGAACACGGGACAGGTCGGTCTTTGTCGGGAACACTGAAGCTTTCTTT. This sequence encodes CAWRTRDRSVFVGNTEAFF.

V is TRBV9 and J is TRBJ2-7; 7 bases are a match to TRBD2. After removal of 7 bases from V and 4 bases from J, the junction contained 11 bases not matched to a gene. This CDR3 comprises 14 residues. Per germline, CDR1 SGDLS and CDR2 YYNGEE. The DNA of the CDR3 is TGTGCCAGCTCGTCTGGGCTAGCGGCTTACGAGCAGTACTTC. Protein sequence: CASSSGLAAYEQYF.

The CDR3 coding sequence is TGTGCCAGCAGCGTTGCAGGGAACTTCAATCAGCCCCAGCATTTT. It translates to CASSVAGNFNQPQHF. V and J are TRBV9 and TRBJ1-5; perhaps TRBD1 as D (5 bases). V was cut by 2 bases and J by 3 bases, with 12 bases left in between. The CDR3 runs to 15 residues. CDR1 SGDLS and CDR2 YYNGEE come from the germline V gene.

The chain uses TRBV13 and TRBJ1-5; maybe TRBD1 (6 bases). This CDR3 is built from 15 residues. Per the germline V gene, CDR1 is PRHDT and CDR2 is FYEKMQ (reference sequence). Trimming stripped 5 bases from V and 0 bases from J, with 11 bases between. The CDR3 DNA is TGTGCCAGCAGCACGCGACAGGTTAGCAATCAGCCCCAGCATTTT. The encoded protein is CASSTRQVSNQPQHF. The whole variable domain, filled in from reference TRBV13 and TRBJ1-5, reads AAGVIQSPRHLIKEKRETATLKCYPIPRHDTVYWYQQGPGQDPQFLISFYEKMQSDKGSIPDRFSAQQFSDYHSELNMSSLELGDSALYFCASSTRQVSNQPQHFGDGTRLSIL.